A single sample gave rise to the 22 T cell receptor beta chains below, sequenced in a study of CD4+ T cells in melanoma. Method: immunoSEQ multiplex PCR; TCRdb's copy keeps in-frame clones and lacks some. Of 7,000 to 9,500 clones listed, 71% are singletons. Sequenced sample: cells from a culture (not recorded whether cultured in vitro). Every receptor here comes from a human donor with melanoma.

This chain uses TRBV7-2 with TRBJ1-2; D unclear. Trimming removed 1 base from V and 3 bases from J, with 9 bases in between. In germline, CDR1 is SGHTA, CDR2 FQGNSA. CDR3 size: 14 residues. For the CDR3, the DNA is TGTGCCAGCAGCTTAGATCCCCACGACTATGGCTACACCTTC. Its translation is CASSLDPHDYGYTF.

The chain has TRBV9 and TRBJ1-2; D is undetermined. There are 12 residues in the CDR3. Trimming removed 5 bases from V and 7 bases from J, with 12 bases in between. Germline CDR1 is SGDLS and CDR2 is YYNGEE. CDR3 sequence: CASRAEQTGYTF. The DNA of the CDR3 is TGTGCCAGCAGAGCGGAACAGACTGGCTACACCTTC.

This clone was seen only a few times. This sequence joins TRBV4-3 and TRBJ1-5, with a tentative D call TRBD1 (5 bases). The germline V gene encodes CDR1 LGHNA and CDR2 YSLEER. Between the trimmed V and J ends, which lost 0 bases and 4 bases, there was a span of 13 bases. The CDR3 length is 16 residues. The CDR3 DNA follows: TGCGCCAGCAGCCAAGATAAGAGGGGAAGTAATCAGCCCCAGCATTTT. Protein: CASSQDKRGSNQPQHF.

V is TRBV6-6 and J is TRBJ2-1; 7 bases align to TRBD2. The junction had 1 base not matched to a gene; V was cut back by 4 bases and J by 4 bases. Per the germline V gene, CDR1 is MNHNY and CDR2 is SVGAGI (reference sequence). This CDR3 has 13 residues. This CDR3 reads CASSWGGYNEQFF. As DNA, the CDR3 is TGTGCCAGCAGTTGGGGGGGGTACAATGAGCAGTTCTTC.

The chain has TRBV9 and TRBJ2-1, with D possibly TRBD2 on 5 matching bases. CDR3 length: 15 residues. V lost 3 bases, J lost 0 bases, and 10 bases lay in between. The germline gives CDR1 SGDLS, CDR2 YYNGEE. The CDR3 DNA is TGTGCCAGCAGCGACACTGGACTCTCCTACAATGAGCAGTTCTTC. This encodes CASSDTGLSYNEQFF. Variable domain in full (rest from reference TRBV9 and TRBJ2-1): DSGVTQTPKHLITATGQRVTLRCSPRSGDLSVYWYQQSLDQGLQFLIQYYNGEERAKGNILERFSAQQFPDLHSELNLSSLELGDSALYFCASSDTGLSYNEQFFGPGTRLTVL.

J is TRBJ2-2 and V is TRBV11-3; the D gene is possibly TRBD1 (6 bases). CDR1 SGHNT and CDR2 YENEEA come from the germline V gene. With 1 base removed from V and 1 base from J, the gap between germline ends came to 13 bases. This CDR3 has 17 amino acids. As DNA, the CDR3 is TGTGCCAGCAGCTTAGGACGAGTACAGGGGAACACCGGGGAGCTGTTTTTT. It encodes CASSLGRVQGNTGELFF.

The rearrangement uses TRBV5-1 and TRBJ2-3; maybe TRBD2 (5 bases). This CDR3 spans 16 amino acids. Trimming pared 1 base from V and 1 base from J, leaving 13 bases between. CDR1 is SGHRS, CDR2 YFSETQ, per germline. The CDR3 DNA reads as TGCGCCAGCAGCTTGTTGGAGGTTCGGCGCACAGATACGCAGTATTTT. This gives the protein CASSLLEVRRTDTQYF.

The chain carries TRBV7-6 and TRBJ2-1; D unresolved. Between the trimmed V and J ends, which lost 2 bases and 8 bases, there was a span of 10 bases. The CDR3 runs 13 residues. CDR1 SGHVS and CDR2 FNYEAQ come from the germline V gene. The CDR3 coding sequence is TGTGCCAGCAGCTTAAGACCGGGCGATGAGCAGTTCTTC. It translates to CASSLRPGDEQFF. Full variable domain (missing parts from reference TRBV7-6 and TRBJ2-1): GAGVSQSPRYKVTKRGQDVALRCDPISGHVSLYWYRQALGQGPEFLTYFNYEAQQDKSGLPNDRFSAERPEGSISTLTIQRTEQRDSAMYRCASSLRPGDEQFFGPGTRLTVL.

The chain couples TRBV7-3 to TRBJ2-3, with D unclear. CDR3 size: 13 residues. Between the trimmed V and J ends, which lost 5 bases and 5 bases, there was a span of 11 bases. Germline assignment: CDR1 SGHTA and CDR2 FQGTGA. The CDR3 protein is CASSPSWRDTQYF. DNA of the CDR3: TGTGCCAGCAGCCCCAGTTGGCGAGATACGCAGTATTTT.

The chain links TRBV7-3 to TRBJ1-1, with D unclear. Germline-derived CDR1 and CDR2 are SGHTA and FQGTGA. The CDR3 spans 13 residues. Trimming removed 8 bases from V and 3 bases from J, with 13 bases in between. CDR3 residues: CASSFTPDTEAFF. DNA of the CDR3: TGTGCCAGCTCCTTCACACCAGACACTGAAGCTTTCTTT. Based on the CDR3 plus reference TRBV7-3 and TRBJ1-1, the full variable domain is GAGVSQTPSNKVTEKGKYVELRCDPISGHTALYWYRQSLGQGPEFLIYFQGTGAADDSGLPNDRFFAVRPEGSVSTLKIQRTERGDSAVYLCASSFTPDTEAFFGQGTRLTVV.

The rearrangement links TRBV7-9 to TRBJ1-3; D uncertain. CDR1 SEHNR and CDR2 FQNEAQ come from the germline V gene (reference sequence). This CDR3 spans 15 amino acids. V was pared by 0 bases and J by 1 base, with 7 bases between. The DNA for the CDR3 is TGTGCCAGCAGCTTAGCGCTCACTTCTGGAAACACCATATATTTT. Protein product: CASSLALTSGNTIYF.

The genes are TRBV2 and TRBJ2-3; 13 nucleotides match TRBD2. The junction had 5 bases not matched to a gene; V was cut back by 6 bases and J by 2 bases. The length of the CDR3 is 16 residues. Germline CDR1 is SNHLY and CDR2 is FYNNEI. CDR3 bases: TGTGCCAGCAGCCGGGGACTAGCGGGGTCCACAGATACGCAGTATTTT. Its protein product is CASSRGLAGSTDTQYF.

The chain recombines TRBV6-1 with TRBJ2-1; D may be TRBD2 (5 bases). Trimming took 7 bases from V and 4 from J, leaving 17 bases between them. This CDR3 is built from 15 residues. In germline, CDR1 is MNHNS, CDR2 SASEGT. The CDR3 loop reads CASKPPFGVYNEQFF. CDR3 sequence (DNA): TGTGCCAGCAAGCCACCTTTCGGGGTTTACAATGAGCAGTTCTTC.

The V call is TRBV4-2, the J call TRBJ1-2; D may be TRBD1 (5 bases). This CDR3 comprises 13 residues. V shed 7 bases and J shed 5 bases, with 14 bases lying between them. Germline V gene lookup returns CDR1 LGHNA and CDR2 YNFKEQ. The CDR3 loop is CASNLGGRYGYTF. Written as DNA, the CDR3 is TGTGCCAGCAACCTGGGGGGTCGGTATGGCTACACCTTC.

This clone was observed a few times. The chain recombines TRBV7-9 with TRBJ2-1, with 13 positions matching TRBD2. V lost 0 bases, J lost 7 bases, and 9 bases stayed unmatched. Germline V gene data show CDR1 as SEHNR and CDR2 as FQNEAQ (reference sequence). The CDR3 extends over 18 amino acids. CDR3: CASSLAVPTSGGKNEQFF. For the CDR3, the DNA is TGTGCCAGCAGCTTAGCAGTCCCGACTAGCGGGGGGAAGAATGAGCAGTTCTTC.

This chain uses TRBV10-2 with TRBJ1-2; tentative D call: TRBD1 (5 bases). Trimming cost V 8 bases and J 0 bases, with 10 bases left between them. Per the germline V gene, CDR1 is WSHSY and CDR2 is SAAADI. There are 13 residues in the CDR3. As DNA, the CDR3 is TGCGCCAGCTCTCCAGGGACTAACTATGGCTACACCTTC. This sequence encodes CASSPGTNYGYTF.

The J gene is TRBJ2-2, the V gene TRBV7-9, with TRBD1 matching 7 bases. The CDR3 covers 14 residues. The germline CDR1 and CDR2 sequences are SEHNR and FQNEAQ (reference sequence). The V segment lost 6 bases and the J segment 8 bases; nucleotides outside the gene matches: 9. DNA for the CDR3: TGTGCCAGCAGGGCCACAGGGGCTGCAGGGGAGCTGTTTTTT. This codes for CASRATGAAGELFF.

CDR3 DNA sequence: TGTGCCAGTAGTTTGTGGCAGAATCAGCCCCAGCATTTT. It translates to CASSLWQNQPQHF. The chain is built from TRBV19 and TRBJ1-5; D unclear. With 5 bases removed from V and 4 bases from J, the gap between germline ends came to 9 bases. The CDR3 totals 13 residues. CDR1 LNHDA and CDR2 SQIVND come from the germline V gene (reference sequence).

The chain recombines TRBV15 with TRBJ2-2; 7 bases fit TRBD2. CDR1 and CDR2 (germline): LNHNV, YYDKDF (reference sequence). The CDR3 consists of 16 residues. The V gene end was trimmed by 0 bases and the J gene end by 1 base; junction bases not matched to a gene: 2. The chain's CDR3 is CATSREKRGNTGELFF. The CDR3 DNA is TGTGCCACCAGCAGAGAGAAGCGGGGGAACACCGGGGAGCTGTTTTTT. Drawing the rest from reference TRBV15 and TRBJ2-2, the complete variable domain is DAMVIQNPRYQVTQFGKPVTLSCSQTLNHNVMYWYQQKSSQAPKLLFHYYDKDFNNEADTPDNFQSRRPNTSFCFLDIRSPGLGDTAMYLCATSREKRGNTGELFFGEGSRLTVL.

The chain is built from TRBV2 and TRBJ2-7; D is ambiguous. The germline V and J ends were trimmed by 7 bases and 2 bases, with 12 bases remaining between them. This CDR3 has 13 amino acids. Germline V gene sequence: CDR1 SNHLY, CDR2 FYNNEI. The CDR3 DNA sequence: TGTGCCAGCACCTCGGCAGGCCCCTACGAGCAGTACTTC. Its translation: CASTSAGPYEQYF.

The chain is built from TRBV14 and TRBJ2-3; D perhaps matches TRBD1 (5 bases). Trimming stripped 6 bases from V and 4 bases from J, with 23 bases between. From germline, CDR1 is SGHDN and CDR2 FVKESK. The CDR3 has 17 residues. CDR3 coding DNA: TGTGCCAGCAGTTCCTACGGACATTTGAACGAAGCAGATACGCAGTATTTT. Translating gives CASSSYGHLNEADTQYF.

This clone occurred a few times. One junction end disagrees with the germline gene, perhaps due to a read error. CDR3 nucleotide sequence: TGTGCCAGCTCTTCCGGGACAGGGCTCATCCCTCCGCCGTTT. It specifies CASSSGTGLIPPPF. This chain uses TRBV18 with TRBJ1-3, with 9 positions matching TRBD1. The CDR3 has 14 residues. Germline CDR1 and CDR2: KGHSH and LQKENI.